The entry below describes one TCR beta chain. Antigen unknown. This sample stems from a study of shared clonotypes between healthy human individuals. Researchers divided each subset's genomic DNA evenly across several immunoSEQ plates. Assay: immunoSEQ multiplex PCR; the TCRdb copy retains only in-frame clones and omits some. The sample comprises 330,000 or so clones, 73% of which are singletons, and 10% rests with the top ten. The study, taken as a whole, reports: Inspection by rarefaction showed sorted-subset sequencing to be incomplete despite large depth.

Sequenced sample: memory CD4+ T cells sorted from blood. Subset indicated: CD45RA-negative fraction. This clonotype was sampled from a man aged 25 to 45 in good health.

The CDR3 here is CASSPTGTFIRYNEQFF. CDR3 nucleotide sequence: TGTGCCAGCAGTCCTACCGGAACGTTTATCCGTTACAATGAGCAGTTCTTC. The chain employs TRBV28 and TRBJ2-1; D call uncertain. CDR1 and CDR2 (germline): MDHEN, SYDVKM. V gave up 5 bases and J gave up 4 bases, with 21 bases separating them. The CDR3 has 17 residues.